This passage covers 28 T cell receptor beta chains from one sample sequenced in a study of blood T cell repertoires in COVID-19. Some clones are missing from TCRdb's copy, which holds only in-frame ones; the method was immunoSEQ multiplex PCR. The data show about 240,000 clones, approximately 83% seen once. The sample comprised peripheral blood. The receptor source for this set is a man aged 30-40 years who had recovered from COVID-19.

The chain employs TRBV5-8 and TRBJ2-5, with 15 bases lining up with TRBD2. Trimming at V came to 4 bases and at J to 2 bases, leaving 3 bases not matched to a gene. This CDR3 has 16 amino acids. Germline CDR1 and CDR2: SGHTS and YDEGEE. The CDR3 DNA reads TGTGCCAGCAGCCTGGGGACTAGCGGGGGGCAAGAGACCCAGTACTTC. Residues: CASSLGTSGGQETQYF.

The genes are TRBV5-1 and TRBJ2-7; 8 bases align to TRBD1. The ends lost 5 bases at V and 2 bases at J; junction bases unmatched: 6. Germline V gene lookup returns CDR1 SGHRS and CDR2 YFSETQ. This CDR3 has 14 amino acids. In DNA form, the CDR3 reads TGCGCCAGCAGAGACAGGGGATTTGCCTACGAGCAGTACGTC. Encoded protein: CASRDRGFAYEQYV.

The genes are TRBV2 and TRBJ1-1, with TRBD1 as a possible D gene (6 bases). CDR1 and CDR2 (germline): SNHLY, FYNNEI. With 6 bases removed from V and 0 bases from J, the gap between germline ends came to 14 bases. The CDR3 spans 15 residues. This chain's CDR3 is CASRKQGPMNTEAFF. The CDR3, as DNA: TGTGCCAGCAGGAAACAGGGCCCCATGAACACTGAAGCTTTCTTT.

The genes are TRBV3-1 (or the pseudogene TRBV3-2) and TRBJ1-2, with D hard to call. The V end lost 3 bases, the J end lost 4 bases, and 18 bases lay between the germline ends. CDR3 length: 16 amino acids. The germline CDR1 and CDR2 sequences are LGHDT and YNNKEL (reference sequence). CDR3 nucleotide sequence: TGTGCCAGCAGCCAGGTGGTAGGAGTAGCAAGCTATGGCTACACCTTC. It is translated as CASSQVVGVASYGYTF.

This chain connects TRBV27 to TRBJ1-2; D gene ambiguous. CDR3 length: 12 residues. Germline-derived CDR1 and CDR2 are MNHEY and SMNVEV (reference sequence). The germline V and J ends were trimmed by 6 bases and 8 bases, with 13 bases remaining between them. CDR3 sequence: CASRPAAGGYTF. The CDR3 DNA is TGTGCCAGCAGACCGGCCGCGGGAGGCTACACCTTC.

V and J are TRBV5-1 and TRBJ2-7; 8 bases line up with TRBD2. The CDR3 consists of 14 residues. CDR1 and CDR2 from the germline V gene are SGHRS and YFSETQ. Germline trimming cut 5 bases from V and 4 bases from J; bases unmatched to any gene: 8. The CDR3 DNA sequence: TGCGCCAGCAGTCCAAGCGGGGGTCCTTACGAGCAGTACTTC. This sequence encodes CASSPSGGPYEQYF. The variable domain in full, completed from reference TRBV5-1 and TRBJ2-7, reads KAGVTQTPRYLIKTRGQQVTLSCSPISGHRSVSWYQQTPGQGLQFLFEYFSETQRNKGNFPGRFSGRQFSNSRSEMNVSTLELGDSALYLCASSPSGGPYEQYFGPGTRLTVT.

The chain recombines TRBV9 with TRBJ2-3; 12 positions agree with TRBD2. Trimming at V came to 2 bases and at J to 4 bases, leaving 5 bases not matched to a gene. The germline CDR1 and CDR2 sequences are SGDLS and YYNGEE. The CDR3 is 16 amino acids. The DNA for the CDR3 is TGTGCCAGCAGCGTGACACTAGCGGGGGGTTCAGATACGCAGTATTTT. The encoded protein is CASSVTLAGGSDTQYF.

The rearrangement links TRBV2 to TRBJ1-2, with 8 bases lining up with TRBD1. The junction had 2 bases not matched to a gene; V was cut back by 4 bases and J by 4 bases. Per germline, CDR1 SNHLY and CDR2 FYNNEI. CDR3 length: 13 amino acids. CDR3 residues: CASSAQGVYGYTF. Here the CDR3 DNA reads TGTGCCAGCAGTGCACAGGGGGTCTATGGCTACACCTTC.

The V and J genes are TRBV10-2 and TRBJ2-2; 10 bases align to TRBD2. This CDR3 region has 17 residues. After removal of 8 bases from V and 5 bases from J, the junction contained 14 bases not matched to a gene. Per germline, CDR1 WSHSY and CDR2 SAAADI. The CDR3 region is CASGRERGGPGTGELFF. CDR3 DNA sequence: TGCGCCAGCGGGAGGGAGCGGGGGGGACCGGGTACCGGGGAGCTGTTTTTT.

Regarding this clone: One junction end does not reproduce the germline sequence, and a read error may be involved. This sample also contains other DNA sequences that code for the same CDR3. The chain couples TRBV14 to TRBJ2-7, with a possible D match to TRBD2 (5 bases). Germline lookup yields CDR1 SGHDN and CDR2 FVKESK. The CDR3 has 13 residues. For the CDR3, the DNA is TGTGCCAGCAGCCCTCATGAAAGTAGCGAGCAGTACTTT. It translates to CASSPHESSEQYF.

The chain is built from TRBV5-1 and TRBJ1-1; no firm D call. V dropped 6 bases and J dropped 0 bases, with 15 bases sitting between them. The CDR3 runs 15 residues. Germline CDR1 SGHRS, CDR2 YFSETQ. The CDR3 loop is CASTPAAHMNTEAFF. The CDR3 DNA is TGCGCCAGCACACCCGCGGCACACATGAACACTGAAGCTTTCTTT. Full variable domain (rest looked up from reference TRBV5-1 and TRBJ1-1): KAGVTQTPRYLIKTRGQQVTLSCSPISGHRSVSWYQQTPGQGLQFLFEYFSETQRNKGNFPGRFSGRQFSNSRSEMNVSTLELGDSALYLCASTPAAHMNTEAFFGQGTRLTVV.

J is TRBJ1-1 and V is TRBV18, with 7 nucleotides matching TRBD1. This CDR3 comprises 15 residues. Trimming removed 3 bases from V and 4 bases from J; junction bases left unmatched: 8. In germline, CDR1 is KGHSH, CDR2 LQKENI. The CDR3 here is CASSPSGQAGTEAFF. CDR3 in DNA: TGTGCCAGCTCACCGTCAGGACAGGCTGGCACTGAAGCTTTCTTT.

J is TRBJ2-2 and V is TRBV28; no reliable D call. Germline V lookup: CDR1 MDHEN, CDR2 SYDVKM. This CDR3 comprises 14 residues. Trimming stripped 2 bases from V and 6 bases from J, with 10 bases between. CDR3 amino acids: CASSLVSLPGELFF. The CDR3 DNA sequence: TGTGCCAGCAGTTTAGTTAGTCTCCCCGGGGAGCTGTTTTTT. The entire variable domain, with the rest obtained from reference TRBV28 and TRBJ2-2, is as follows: DVKVTQSSRYLVKRTGEKVFLECVQDMDHENMFWYRQDPGLGLRLIYFSYDVKMKEKGDIPEGYSVSREKKERFSLILESASTNQTSMYLCASSLVSLPGELFFGEGSRLTVL.

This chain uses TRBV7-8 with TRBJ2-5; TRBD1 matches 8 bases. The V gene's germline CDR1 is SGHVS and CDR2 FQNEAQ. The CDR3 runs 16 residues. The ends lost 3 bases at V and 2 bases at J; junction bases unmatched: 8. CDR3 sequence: CASSFRQGLSQETQYF. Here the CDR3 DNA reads TGTGCCAGCAGCTTTCGACAGGGGCTTTCACAAGAGACCCAGTACTTC.

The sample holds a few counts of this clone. DNA for the CDR3: TGTGCCAGCAGAGAAGGGACTCCTAGCTCCTACAATGAGCAGTTCTTC. This encodes CASREGTPSSYNEQFF. This chain links TRBV5-5 with TRBJ2-1, with D maybe TRBD2 (6 bases). Germline lookup yields CDR1 SGHKS and CDR2 YYEKEE (reference sequence). Trimming took 5 bases from V and 0 from J, leaving 15 bases between them. The CDR3 has 16 amino acids. The variable domain in full, with the rest retrieved from reference TRBV5-5 and TRBJ2-1, is DAGVTQSPTHLIKTRGQQVTLRCSPISGHKSVSWYQQVLGQGPQFIFQYYEKEERGRGNFPDRFSARQFPNYSSELNVNALLLGDSALYLCASREGTPSSYNEQFFGPGTRLTVL.

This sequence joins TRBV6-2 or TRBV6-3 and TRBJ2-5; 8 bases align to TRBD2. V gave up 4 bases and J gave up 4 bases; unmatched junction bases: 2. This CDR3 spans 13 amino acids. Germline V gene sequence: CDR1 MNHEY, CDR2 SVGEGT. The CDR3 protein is CASSWTSLETQYF. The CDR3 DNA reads TGTGCCAGCAGTTGGACTAGCCTAGAGACCCAGTACTTC.

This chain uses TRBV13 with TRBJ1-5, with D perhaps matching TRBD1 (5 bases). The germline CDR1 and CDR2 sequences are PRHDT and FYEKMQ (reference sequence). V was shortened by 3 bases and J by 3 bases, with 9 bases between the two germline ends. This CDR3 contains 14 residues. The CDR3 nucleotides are TGTGCCAGCAGCTTGGCGGGGCTCAATCAGCCCCAGCATTTT. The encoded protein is CASSLAGLNQPQHF.

CDR3 amino acids: CASSPGTGGEQYF. CDR3 nucleotide sequence: TGTGCCAGCTCACCCGGGACAGGGGGTGAGCAGTACTTC. This chain uses TRBV18 with TRBJ2-7; TRBD1 matches at 11 bases. Trimming at V came to 3 bases and at J to 7 bases, leaving 2 bases not matched to a gene. From germline, CDR1 is KGHSH and CDR2 LQKENI. The CDR3 has 13 amino acids.

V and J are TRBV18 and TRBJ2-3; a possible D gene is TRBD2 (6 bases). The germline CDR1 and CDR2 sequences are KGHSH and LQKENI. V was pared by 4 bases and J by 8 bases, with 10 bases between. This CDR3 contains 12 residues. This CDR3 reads CASSRGVGTQYF. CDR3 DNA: TGTGCCAGCTCACGGGGGGTCGGTACGCAGTATTTT. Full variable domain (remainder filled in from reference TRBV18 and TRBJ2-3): NAGVMQNPRHLVRRRGQEARLRCSPMKGHSHVYWYRQLPEEGLKFMVYLQKENIIDESGMPKERFSAEFPKEGPSILRIQQVVRGDSAAYFCASSRGVGTQYFGPGTRLTVL.

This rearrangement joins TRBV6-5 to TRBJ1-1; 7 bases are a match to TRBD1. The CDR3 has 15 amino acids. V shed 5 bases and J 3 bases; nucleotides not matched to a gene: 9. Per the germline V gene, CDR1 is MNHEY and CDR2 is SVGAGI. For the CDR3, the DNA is TGTGCCAGCAGTACAACAGGGGTGATGGACACTGAAGCTTTCTTT. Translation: CASSTTGVMDTEAFF.

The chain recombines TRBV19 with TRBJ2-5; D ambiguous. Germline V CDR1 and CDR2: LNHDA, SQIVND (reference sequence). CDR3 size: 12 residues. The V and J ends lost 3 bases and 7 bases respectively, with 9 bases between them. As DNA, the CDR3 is TGTGCCAGTAGTATCCCAAGAGGGACCCAGTACTTC. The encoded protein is CASSIPRGTQYF.

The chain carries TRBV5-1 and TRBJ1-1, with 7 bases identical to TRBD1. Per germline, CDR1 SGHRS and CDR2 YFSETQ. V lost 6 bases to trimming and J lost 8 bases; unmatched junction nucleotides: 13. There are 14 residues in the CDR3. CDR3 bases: TGCGCCAGCACCGGCGAAAATCGGGACAGAGAAGCTTTCTTT. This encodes CASTGENRDREAFF.

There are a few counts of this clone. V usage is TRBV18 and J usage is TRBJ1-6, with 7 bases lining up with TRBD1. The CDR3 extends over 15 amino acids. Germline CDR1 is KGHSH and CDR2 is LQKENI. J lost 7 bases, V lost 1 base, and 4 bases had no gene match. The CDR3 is CASSPQGQTNSPLHF. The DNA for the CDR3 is TGTGCCAGCTCACCACAGGGACAGACCAATTCACCCCTCCACTTT.

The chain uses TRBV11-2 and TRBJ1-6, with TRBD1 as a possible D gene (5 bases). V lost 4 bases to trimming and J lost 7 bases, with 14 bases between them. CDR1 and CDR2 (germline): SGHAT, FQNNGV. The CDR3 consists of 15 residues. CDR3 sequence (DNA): TGTGCCAGCAGCTCCCGGGGGGGGGAGAATTCACCCCTCCACTTT. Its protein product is CASSSRGGENSPLHF.

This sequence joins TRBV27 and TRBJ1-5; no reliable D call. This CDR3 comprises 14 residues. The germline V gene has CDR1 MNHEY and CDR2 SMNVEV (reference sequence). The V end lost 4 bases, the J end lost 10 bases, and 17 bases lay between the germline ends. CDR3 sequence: CASSSPLRNVPQHF. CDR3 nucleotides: TGTGCCAGCAGTTCTCCTCTCAGGAATGTACCCCAGCATTTT.

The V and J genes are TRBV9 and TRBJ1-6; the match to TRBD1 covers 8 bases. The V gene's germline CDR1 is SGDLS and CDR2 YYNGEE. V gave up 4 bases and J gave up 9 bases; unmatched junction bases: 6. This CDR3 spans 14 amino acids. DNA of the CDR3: TGTGCCAGCAGCCCAGGGGACAGGCTTTCACCCCTCCACTTT. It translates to CASSPGDRLSPLHF.

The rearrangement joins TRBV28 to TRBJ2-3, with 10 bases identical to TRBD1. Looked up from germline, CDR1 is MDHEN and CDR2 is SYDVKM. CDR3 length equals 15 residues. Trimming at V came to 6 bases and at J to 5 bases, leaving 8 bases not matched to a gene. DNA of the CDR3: TGTGCCAGCAGCCGCGGGGGGACAGGGGAAGATACGCAGTATTTT. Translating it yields CASSRGGTGEDTQYF.

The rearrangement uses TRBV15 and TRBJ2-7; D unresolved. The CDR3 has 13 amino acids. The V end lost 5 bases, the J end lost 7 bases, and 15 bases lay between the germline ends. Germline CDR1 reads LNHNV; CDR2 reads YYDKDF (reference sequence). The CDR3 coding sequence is TGTGCCACCAGCGATGTGCGCGGCTCAGAGCAGTACTTC. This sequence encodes CATSDVRGSEQYF.